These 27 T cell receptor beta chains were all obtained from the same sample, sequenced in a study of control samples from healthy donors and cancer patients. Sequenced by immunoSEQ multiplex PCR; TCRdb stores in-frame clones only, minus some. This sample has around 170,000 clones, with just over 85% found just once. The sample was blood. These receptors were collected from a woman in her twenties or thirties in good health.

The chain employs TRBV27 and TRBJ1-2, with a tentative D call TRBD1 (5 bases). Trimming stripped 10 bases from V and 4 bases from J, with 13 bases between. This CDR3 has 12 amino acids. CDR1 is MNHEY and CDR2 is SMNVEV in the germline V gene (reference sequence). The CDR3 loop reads CATPPGSYGYTF. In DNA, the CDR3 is TGTGCCACCCCCCCAGGGTCCTATGGCTACACCTTC.

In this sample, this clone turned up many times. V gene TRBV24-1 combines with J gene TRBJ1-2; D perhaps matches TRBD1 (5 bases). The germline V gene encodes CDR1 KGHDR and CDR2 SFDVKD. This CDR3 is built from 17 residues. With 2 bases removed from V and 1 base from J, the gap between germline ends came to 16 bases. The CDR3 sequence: CATSDSSRGRGNYGYTF. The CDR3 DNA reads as TGTGCCACCAGTGATTCTTCTAGGGGCAGAGGTAACTATGGCTACACCTTC.

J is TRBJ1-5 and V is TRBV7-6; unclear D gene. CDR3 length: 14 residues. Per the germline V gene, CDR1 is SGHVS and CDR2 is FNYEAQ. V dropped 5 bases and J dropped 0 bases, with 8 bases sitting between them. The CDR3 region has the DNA TGTGCCAGCAGCCCCGACTCTAGCAATCAGCCCCAGCATTTT. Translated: CASSPDSSNQPQHF.

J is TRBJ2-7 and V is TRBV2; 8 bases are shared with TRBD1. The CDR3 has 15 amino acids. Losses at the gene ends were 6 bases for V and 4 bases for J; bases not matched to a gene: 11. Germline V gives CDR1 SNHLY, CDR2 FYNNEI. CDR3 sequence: CASSAIRDRRYEQYF. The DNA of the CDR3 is TGTGCCAGCAGCGCTATCCGGGACAGGCGTTACGAGCAGTACTTC.

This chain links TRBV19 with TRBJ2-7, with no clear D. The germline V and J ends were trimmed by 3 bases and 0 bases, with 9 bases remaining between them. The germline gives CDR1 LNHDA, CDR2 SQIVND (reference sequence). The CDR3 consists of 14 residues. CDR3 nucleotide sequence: TGTGCCAGTAGTATGCGAACCCTCTCCTACGAGCAGTACTTC. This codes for CASSMRTLSYEQYF.

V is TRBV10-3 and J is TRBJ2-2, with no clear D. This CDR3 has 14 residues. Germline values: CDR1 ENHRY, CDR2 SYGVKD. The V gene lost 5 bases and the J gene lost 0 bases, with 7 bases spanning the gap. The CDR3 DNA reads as TGTGCCATCAGTCCAAGGACGAACACCGGGGAGCTGTTTTTT. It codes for CAISPRTNTGELFF.

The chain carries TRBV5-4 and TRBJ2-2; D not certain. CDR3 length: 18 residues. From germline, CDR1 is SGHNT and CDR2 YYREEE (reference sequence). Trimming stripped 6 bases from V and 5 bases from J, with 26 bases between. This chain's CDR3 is CASTEQLSSGKRTGELFF. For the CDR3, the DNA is TGTGCCAGCACCGAACAACTTTCCAGTGGGAAAAGAACCGGGGAGCTGTTTTTT.

The DNA of the CDR3 is TGTGCCAGCAGTTTCGCCGGAAACGAGCAGTACTTC. It specifies CASSFAGNEQYF. This chain joins TRBV12-3 or TRBV12-4 and TRBJ2-7; D gene uncertain. This CDR3 region has 12 residues. The V gene lost 3 bases and the J gene lost 5 bases, with 8 bases spanning the gap.

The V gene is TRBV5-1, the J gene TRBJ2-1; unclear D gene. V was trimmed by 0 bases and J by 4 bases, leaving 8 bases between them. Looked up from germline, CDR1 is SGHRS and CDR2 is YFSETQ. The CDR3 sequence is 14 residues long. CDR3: CASSLDYLYNEQFF. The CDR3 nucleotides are TGCGCCAGCAGCTTGGACTACTTATACAATGAGCAGTTCTTC. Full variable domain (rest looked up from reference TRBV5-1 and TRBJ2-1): KAGVTQTPRYLIKTRGQQVTLSCSPISGHRSVSWYQQTPGQGLQFLFEYFSETQRNKGNFPGRFSGRQFSNSRSEMNVSTLELGDSALYLCASSLDYLYNEQFFGPGTRLTVL.

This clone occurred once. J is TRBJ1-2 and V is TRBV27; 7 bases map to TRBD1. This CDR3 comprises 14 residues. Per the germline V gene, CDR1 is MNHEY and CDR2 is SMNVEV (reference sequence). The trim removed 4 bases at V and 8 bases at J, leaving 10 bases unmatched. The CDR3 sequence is CASSSTGWGFGYTF. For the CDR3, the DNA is TGTGCCAGCAGTTCGACAGGGTGGGGATTCGGCTACACCTTC.

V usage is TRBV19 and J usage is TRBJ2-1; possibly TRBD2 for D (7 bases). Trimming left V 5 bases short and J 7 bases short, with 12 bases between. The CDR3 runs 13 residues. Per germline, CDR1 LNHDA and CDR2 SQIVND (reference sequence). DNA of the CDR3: TGTGCCAGTAGTTATAAGGGGGGGAATGAGCAGTTCTTC. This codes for CASSYKGGNEQFF.

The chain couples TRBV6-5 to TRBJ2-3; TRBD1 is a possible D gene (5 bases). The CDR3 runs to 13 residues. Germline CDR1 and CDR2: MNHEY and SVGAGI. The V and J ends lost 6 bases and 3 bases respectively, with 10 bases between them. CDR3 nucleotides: TGTGCCAGCAGCCCCAGGGAAACAGATACGCAGTATTTT. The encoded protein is CASSPRETDTQYF.

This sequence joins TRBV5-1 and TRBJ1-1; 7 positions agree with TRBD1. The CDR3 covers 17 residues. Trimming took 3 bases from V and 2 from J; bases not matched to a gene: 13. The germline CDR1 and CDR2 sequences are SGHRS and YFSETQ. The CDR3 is CASSSYPRTGFNTEAFF. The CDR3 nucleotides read TGCGCCAGCAGCTCCTACCCTCGGACAGGCTTTAACACTGAAGCTTTCTTT.

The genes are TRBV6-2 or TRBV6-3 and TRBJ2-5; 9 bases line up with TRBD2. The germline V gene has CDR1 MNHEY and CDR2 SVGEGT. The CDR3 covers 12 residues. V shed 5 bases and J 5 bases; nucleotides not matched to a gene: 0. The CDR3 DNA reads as TGTGCCAGCAGTGGGACTAGCGAGACCCAGTACTTC. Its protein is CASSGTSETQYF.

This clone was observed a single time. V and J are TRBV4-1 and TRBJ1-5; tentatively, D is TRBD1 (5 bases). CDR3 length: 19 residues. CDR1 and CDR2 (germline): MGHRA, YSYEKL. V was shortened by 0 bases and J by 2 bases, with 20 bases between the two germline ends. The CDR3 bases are TGCGCCAGCAGCCAAGATCAGGGACCCCGGGGGGTGGGCAATCAGCCCCAGCATTTT. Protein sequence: CASSQDQGPRGVGNQPQHF.

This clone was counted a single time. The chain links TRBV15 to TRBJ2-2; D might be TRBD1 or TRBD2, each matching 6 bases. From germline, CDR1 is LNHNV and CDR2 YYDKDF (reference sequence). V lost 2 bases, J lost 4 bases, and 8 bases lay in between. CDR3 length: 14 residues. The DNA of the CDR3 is TGTGCCACCAGCAGAAAGGGGGGCACCGGGGAGCTGTTTTTT. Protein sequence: CATSRKGGTGELFF.

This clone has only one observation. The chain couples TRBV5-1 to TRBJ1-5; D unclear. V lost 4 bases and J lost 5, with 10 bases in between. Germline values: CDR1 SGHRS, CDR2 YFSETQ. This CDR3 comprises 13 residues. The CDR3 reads CASSPGFDQPQHF. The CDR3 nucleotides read TGCGCCAGCAGCCCCGGATTTGATCAGCCCCAGCATTTT.

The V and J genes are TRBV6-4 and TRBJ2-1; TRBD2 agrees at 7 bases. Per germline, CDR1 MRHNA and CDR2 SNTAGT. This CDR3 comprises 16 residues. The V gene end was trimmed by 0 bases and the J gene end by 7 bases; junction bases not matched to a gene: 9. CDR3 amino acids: CASSDSGGGPGNEQFF. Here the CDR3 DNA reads TGTGCCAGCAGTGACTCTGGGGGAGGGCCGGGGAATGAGCAGTTCTTC.

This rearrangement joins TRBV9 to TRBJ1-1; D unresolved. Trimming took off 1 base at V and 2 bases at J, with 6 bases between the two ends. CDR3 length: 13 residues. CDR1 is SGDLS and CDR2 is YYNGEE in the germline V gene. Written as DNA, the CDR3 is TGTGCCAGCAGCGTAACGGGTAACACTGAAGCTTTCTTT. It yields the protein CASSVTGNTEAFF.

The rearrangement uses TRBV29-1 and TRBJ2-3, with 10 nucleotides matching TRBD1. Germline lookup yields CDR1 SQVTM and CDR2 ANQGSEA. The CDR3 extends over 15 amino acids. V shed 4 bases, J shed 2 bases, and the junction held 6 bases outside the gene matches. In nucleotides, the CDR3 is TGCAGCGTTGGAGACAGGGGGCTTGACACAGATACGCAGTATTTT. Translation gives CSVGDRGLDTDTQYF.

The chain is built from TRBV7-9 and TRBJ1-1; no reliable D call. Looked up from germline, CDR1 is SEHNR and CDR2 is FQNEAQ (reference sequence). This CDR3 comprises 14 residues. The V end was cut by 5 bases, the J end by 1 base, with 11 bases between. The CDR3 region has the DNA TGTGCCAGCAGCCTCAGGACCTCGAACACTGAAGCTTTCTTT. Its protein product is CASSLRTSNTEAFF.

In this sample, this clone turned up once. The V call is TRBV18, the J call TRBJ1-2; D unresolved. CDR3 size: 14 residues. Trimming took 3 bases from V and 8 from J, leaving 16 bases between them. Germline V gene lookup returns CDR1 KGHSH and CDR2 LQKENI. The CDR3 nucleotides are TGTGCCAGCTCACCTGTGGACTGGCGTGGAGGCTACACCTTC. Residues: CASSPVDWRGGYTF.

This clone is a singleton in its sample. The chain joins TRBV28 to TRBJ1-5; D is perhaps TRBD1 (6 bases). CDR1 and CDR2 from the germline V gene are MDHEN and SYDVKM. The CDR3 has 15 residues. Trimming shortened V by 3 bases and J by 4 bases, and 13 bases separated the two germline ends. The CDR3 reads CASSLRSTGNQPQHF. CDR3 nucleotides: TGTGCCAGCAGTTTGAGGTCCACAGGGAATCAGCCCCAGCATTTT. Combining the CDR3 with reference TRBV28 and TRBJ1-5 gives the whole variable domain DVKVTQSSRYLVKRTGEKVFLECVQDMDHENMFWYRQDPGLGLRLIYFSYDVKMKEKGDIPEGYSVSREKKERFSLILESASTNQTSMYLCASSLRSTGNQPQHFGDGTRLSIL.

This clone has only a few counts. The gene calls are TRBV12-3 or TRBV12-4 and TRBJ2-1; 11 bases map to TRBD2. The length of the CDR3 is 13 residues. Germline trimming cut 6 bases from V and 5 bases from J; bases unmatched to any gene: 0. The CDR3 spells CASRLAGDNEQFF. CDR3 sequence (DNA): TGTGCCAGCAGACTAGCGGGGGACAATGAGCAGTTCTTC.

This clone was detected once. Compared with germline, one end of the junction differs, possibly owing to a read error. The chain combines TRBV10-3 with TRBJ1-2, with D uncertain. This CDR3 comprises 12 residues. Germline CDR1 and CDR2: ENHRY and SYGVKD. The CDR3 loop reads CAITEGGYGYTF. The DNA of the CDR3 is TGTGCCATCACTGAGGGAGGATATGGCTACACCTTC.

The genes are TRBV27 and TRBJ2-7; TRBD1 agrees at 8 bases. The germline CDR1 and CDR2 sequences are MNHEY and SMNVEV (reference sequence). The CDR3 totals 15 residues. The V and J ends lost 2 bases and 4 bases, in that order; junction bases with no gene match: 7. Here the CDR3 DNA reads TGTGCCAGCAGTTTACGGGGGACAGGCGTATACGAGCAGTACGTC. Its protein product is CASSLRGTGVYEQYV.

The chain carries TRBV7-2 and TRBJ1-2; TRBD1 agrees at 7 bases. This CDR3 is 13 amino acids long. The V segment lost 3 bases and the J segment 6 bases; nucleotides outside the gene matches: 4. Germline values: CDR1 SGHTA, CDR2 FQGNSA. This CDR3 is CASSFRQGNGYTF. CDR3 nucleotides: TGTGCCAGCAGCTTCCGACAGGGCAATGGCTACACCTTC. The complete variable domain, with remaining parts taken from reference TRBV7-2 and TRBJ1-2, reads GAGVSQSPSNKVTEKGKDVELRCDPISGHTALYWYRQSLGQGLEFLIYFQGNSAPDKSGLPSDRFSAERTGGSVSTLTIQRTQQEDSAVYLCASSFRQGNGYTFGSGTRLTVV.